This T cell receptor (beta chain) was retrieved from a study of blood T cell repertoires in COVID-19. Across the whole study: Sites in the United States, Italy and Spain provided acute and convalescent COVID-19 samples. Sources were T cells, B-cell-depleted T cells, or PBMCs; the material itself was cDNA or gDNA.

Seattle's enrolled individuals joined amid active infection and were then monitored longitudinally. In the original analysis: Cell counts per sample came from amplifying reference gene primers. The table came from immunoSEQ multiplex PCR; TCRdb's copy has only in-frame clones and leaves some out. V, J and clone size reflect that table, while D and trimming were determined from the DNA. Of some 180,000 clones in the sample, about 88% were seen once. Trimming shortened V by 3 bases and J by 4 bases, and 8 bases separated the two germline ends. The germline V gene encodes CDR1 KGHDR and CDR2 SFDVKD. This CDR3 region has 13 residues.

Material for sequencing was peripheral blood. J is TRBJ1-1 and V is TRBV24-1; D ambiguous. This TCR came from a woman of 80 years or more with COVID-19, enrolled during active disease. The CDR3 DNA reads TGTGCCACCAGTGATCTCCACACCACTGAAGCTTTCTTT. It is translated as CATSDLHTTEAFF.